Listed below are T cell receptor beta chains from one sample, sequenced in a study of glioma-infiltrating T cells after dendritic cell vaccination. This table comes from immunoSEQ multiplex PCR, and its TCRdb copy is limited to in-frame clones, with some not included. In the table there are 80,000 to 100,000 clones, approximately 80% of which are singletons. The sample in question was blood, obtained after dendritic cell vaccination. Every receptor here comes from a human donor with glioblastoma. CDR3s include the opening cysteine and the closing phenylalanine or tryptophan. A D gene is named only where the DNA matches it firmly. Rows give clone size only sometimes, using once, few, many, or a class for an expanded clone.

j_call d_call clone_size v_call cdr3_nt cdr3_aa
TRBJ2-1 - - TRBV7-9 TGTGCCAGCAGCCCGCGGGCTTGGGGAACAATGGATAGCAATGAGCAGTTCTTC CASSPRAWGTMDSNEQFF
TRBJ1-1 - once TRBV19 TGTGCCAGTCGGATACAGGGACGGGAAGCTTTCTTT CASRIQGREAFF
TRBJ2-2 - - TRBV27 TGTGCCAGCAGTGCGACCGGGGAGCTGTTTTTT CASSATGELFF
TRBJ2-7 TRBD1 - TRBV19 TGTGCCAGTAGTATTGGGACAGGGCCAGCCTACGAGCAGTACTTC CASSIGTGPAYEQYF
TRBJ1-5 TRBD1 - TRBV28 TGTGCCAGCAGTGGCTGGACAGGCGACTGGGGTGGCAATCAGCCCCAGCATTTT CASSGWTGDWGGNQPQHF
TRBJ1-3 - - TRBV6-1 TGTGCCAGCAGACAAACAGGTTCGGCAAACACCATATATTTT CASRQTGSANTIYF
TRBJ1-2 TRBD1 - TRBV18 TGTGCCAGCTCACCACGGGACAGGGCCTATGGCTACACCTTC CASSPRDRAYGYTF
TRBJ1-1 - - TRBV5-1 TGCGCCAGCAGCCGGGATGCAGGGAGGTATAACACTGAAGCTTTCTTT CASSRDAGRYNTEAFF
TRBJ2-1 TRBD2 - TRBV9 TGTGCCAGCAGCGTCCTACCGGGCGGGAGGGGGACTTACAATGAGCAGTTCTTC CASSVLPGGRGTYNEQFF
TRBJ2-7 - - TRBV2 TGTGCCAGCAGGCTAGCTCTAACCTACGAGCAGTACTTC CASRLALTYEQYF